Listed below are T cell receptor beta chains from one sample, sequenced in a study of shared clonotypes between healthy human individuals. The repertoire was sequenced with immunoSEQ multiplex PCR; TCRdb's copy has only in-frame clones and lacks some. The table lists a few hundred thousand clones, less than 97% of them singletons. The material sequenced was naive CD8+ T cells sorted from blood. Receptors originate from a woman aged 25 to 39 in good health. Each CDR3 is given with its conserved first and last residue. The order of the fields is J gene, clone size, V gene, D gene, CDR3 DNA, CDR3 protein. The D gene is left open where the match is weak. Clone size is not always given. Where it is, it says once, few, many or a class for expanded clones.

j_call: TRBJ2-2
clone_size: -
v_call: TRBV28
d_call: -
cdr3_nt: TGTGCCAGCAGCCCGACGCGGAACACCGGGGAGCTGTTTTTT
cdr3_aa: CASSPTRNTGELFF

j_call: TRBJ2-7
clone_size: -
v_call: TRBV10-3
d_call: TRBD1
cdr3_nt: TGTGCCATCAGTGTAGACAGGGGCGACGAGCAGTACTTC
cdr3_aa: CAISVDRGDEQYF

j_call: TRBJ2-7
clone_size: -
v_call: TRBV19
d_call: -
cdr3_nt: TGTGCCAGTAGTATCAGGGATTCCCCTCCCTACGAGCAGTACTTC
cdr3_aa: CASSIRDSPPYEQYF

j_call: TRBJ2-1
clone_size: -
v_call: TRBV9
d_call: -
cdr3_nt: TGTGCCAGCAGCGGTAGCGGTGCTGGGCAGTTCTTC
cdr3_aa: CASSGSGAGQFF

j_call: TRBJ1-5
clone_size: -
v_call: TRBV28
d_call: TRBD1
cdr3_nt: TGTGCCAGCAGTTTAGACAGGGGGATGCATCAGCCCCAGCATTTT
cdr3_aa: CASSLDRGMHQPQHF

j_call: TRBJ2-2
clone_size: -
v_call: TRBV14
d_call: -
cdr3_nt: TGTGCCAGCAGCCAAGACCCCGTGACGGTGGGAACCGGGGAGCTGTTTTTT
cdr3_aa: CASSQDPVTVGTGELFF

j_call: TRBJ2-7
clone_size: -
v_call: TRBV28
d_call: TRBD2
cdr3_nt: TGTGCCAGCAGTACGGGACTAGCGGGGGCGCGGGAGCAGTACTTC
cdr3_aa: CASSTGLAGAREQYF

j_call: TRBJ2-7
clone_size: -
v_call: TRBV5-6
d_call: -
cdr3_nt: TGTGCCAGCAGCCTGAGTTATCTAGATTCCGAGCAGTACTTC
cdr3_aa: CASSLSYLDSEQYF

j_call: TRBJ2-1
clone_size: -
v_call: TRBV27
d_call: -
cdr3_nt: TGTGCCAGCAGTTCGAGGTCCCTCTCCTACAATGAGCAGTTCTTC
cdr3_aa: CASSSRSLSYNEQFF

j_call: TRBJ2-2
clone_size: -
v_call: TRBV5-1
d_call: -
cdr3_nt: TGCGCCAGCAGGGAGGGGCGAGACGGGGAGCTGTTTTTT
cdr3_aa: CASREGRDGELFF

j_call: TRBJ2-5
clone_size: -
v_call: TRBV7-9
d_call: TRBD2
cdr3_nt: TGTGCCAGCAGTAATCCGGGACTAGCGGGAGATGAGACCCAGTACTTC
cdr3_aa: CASSNPGLAGDETQYF

j_call: TRBJ1-1
clone_size: -
v_call: TRBV5-4
d_call: -
cdr3_nt: TGTGCCAGCAGCTTAGAGACGGGGATCGAAGCTTTCTTT
cdr3_aa: CASSLETGIEAFF

j_call: TRBJ1-1
clone_size: -
v_call: TRBV30
d_call: -
cdr3_nt: TGTGCCTGGAAACTAGATAACACTGAAGCTTTCTTT
cdr3_aa: CAWKLDNTEAFF

j_call: TRBJ1-4
clone_size: -
v_call: TRBV9
d_call: -
cdr3_nt: TGTGCCAGCAGCGTAGATTGGGAGATTGAAAAACTGTTTTTT
cdr3_aa: CASSVDWEIEKLFF

j_call: TRBJ2-5
clone_size: -
v_call: TRBV7-9
d_call: TRBD2
cdr3_nt: TGTGCCAGCAGCCCTGCCCTAGCGGACCAAGAGACCCAGTACTTC
cdr3_aa: CASSPALADQETQYF

j_call: TRBJ2-7
clone_size: -
v_call: TRBV5-4
d_call: -
cdr3_nt: TGTGCCAGCAGGGACCTGGGCGGGGAAGATTCCTACGAGCAGTACTTC
cdr3_aa: CASRDLGGEDSYEQYF

j_call: TRBJ2-5
clone_size: once
v_call: TRBV28
d_call: -
cdr3_nt: TGTGCCAGCAGTTCCCCGCGGAGCGTTTGGGAAGAGACCCAGTACTTC
cdr3_aa: CASSSPRSVWEETQYF

j_call: TRBJ2-3
clone_size: -
v_call: TRBV5-8
d_call: -
cdr3_nt: TGTGCCAGCAGCTTGGCCGGCGGGCGGCGCACAGATACGCAGTATTTT
cdr3_aa: CASSLAGGRRTDTQYF

j_call: TRBJ2-1
clone_size: -
v_call: TRBV2
d_call: TRBD1
cdr3_nt: TGTGCCAGCAGCAGGGGGCGCGTTTATGAGCAGTTCTTC
cdr3_aa: CASSRGRVYEQFF

j_call: TRBJ2-6
clone_size: -
v_call: TRBV15
d_call: -
cdr3_nt: TGTGCCACCAGCAGAGTGAACACCGGCGTCCTGACTTTC
cdr3_aa: CATSRVNTGVLTF

j_call: TRBJ2-7
clone_size: -
v_call: TRBV2
d_call: -
cdr3_nt: TGTGCCAGCAGTCCCCAGGGGACGCCGCCCCTGGTGTACGAGCAGTACTTC
cdr3_aa: CASSPQGTPPLVYEQYF

j_call: TRBJ2-3
clone_size: -
v_call: TRBV27
d_call: TRBD2
cdr3_nt: TGTGCCAGCAGTTGGGCTAGCGGACACACAGATACGCAGTATTTT
cdr3_aa: CASSWASGHTDTQYF

j_call: TRBJ2-5
clone_size: -
v_call: TRBV13
d_call: TRBD1
cdr3_nt: TGTGCCAGCAGCTTCCCGACAGGGGGCATCGGGGAGACCCAGTACTTC
cdr3_aa: CASSFPTGGIGETQYF

j_call: TRBJ1-1
clone_size: -
v_call: TRBV27
d_call: TRBD1
cdr3_nt: TGTGCCAGCAGTTTATCGGCCGGGACAGCGAACACTGAAGCTTTCTTT
cdr3_aa: CASSLSAGTANTEAFF

j_call: TRBJ2-1
clone_size: -
v_call: TRBV13
d_call: -
cdr3_nt: TGTGCCAGCACTTTAGGGTCCAATGAGCAGTTCTTC
cdr3_aa: CASTLGSNEQFF

j_call: TRBJ2-5
clone_size: -
v_call: TRBV2
d_call: TRBD2
cdr3_nt: TGTGCCAGCAGTGGGACTAGCGGGAGAGAGACCCAGTACTTC
cdr3_aa: CASSGTSGRETQYF

j_call: TRBJ2-1
clone_size: -
v_call: TRBV7-9
d_call: -
cdr3_nt: TGTGCCAGCCTGCCCAATTCCATATACAATGAGCAGTTCTTC
cdr3_aa: CASLPNSIYNEQFF

j_call: TRBJ2-7
clone_size: -
v_call: TRBV5-6
d_call: TRBD2
cdr3_nt: TGTGCCAGCAGCTTAGGCGGGGGGTACGAGCAGTACTTC
cdr3_aa: CASSLGGGYEQYF

j_call: TRBJ2-4
clone_size: -
v_call: TRBV10-3
d_call: -
cdr3_nt: TGTGCCATCAGTGAACCCCATACAGGGCTTGGAAACATTCAGTACTTC
cdr3_aa: CAISEPHTGLGNIQYF

j_call: TRBJ1-1
clone_size: -
v_call: TRBV11-3
d_call: -
cdr3_nt: TGTGCCAGCAGTCACACAGGGTGGACTGAAGCTTTCTTT
cdr3_aa: CASSHTGWTEAFF

j_call: TRBJ2-7
clone_size: -
v_call: TRBV7-8
d_call: -
cdr3_nt: TGTGCCAGCAGCTGGGAACAGGGAGTTCTCAACGAGCAGTACTTC
cdr3_aa: CASSWEQGVLNEQYF

j_call: TRBJ1-1
clone_size: -
v_call: TRBV4-1
d_call: -
cdr3_nt: TGCGCCAGCAGCCAAGGGCCCCCGGGACGGATGAACACTGAAGCTTTCTTT
cdr3_aa: CASSQGPPGRMNTEAFF

j_call: TRBJ2-1
clone_size: -
v_call: TRBV28
d_call: TRBD1
cdr3_nt: TGTGCCAGCAAAAGACGACCGGGACAGGGCAATGAGCAGTTCTTC
cdr3_aa: CASKRRPGQGNEQFF

j_call: TRBJ2-7
clone_size: -
v_call: TRBV30
d_call: TRBD2
cdr3_nt: TGTGCCTGGAGGGAACCGGGACTAGCGGTAACCTACGAGCAGTACTTC
cdr3_aa: CAWREPGLAVTYEQYF

j_call: TRBJ2-7
clone_size: -
v_call: TRBV28
d_call: TRBD2
cdr3_nt: TGTGCCAGCAGTCCACCAGCGGGAGCCTACGAGCAGTACTTC
cdr3_aa: CASSPPAGAYEQYF

j_call: TRBJ2-1
clone_size: -
v_call: TRBV9
d_call: -
cdr3_nt: TGTGCCAGCAGCGTAGGAGGCCCTGAGCAGTTCTTC
cdr3_aa: CASSVGGPEQFF

j_call: TRBJ2-5
clone_size: -
v_call: TRBV13
d_call: TRBD1
cdr3_nt: TGTGCCAGCAGCTTAGGGACAGGGCAAGAGACCCAGTACTTC
cdr3_aa: CASSLGTGQETQYF

j_call: TRBJ1-1
clone_size: -
v_call: TRBV6-6
d_call: -
cdr3_nt: TGTGCCAGCAGCGAGAGACCAGGGGTACAGAACACTGAAGCTTTCTTT
cdr3_aa: CASSERPGVQNTEAFF

j_call: TRBJ2-1
clone_size: -
v_call: TRBV4-2
d_call: -
cdr3_nt: TGTGCCAGCAGCCGCGAGATGGGTAGCTCCTACAATGAGCAGTTCTTC
cdr3_aa: CASSREMGSSYNEQFF

j_call: TRBJ2-7
clone_size: -
v_call: TRBV28
d_call: TRBD2
cdr3_nt: TGTGCCAGCACCCTCGGGCTAGCGGGAGTAAACGAGCAGTACTTC
cdr3_aa: CASTLGLAGVNEQYF

j_call: TRBJ2-7
clone_size: -
v_call: TRBV4-1
d_call: -
cdr3_nt: TGCGCCAGCAGTATGTCGCGGGAAACCTACGAGCAGTACTTC
cdr3_aa: CASSMSRETYEQYF

j_call: TRBJ1-2
clone_size: -
v_call: TRBV4-2
d_call: -
cdr3_nt: TGTGCCAGCAGCCAAGAGGAGGGGTACTATGGCTACACCTTC
cdr3_aa: CASSQEEGYYGYTF

j_call: TRBJ2-5
clone_size: -
v_call: TRBV11-1
d_call: TRBD2
cdr3_nt: TGTGCCAGCAGCTCGTATACTAGCGGCCAAGAGACCCAGTACTTC
cdr3_aa: CASSSYTSGQETQYF

j_call: TRBJ2-5
clone_size: -
v_call: TRBV28
d_call: TRBD1
cdr3_nt: TGTGCCAGCAGTGAGACAGGGGAACAAGAGACCCAGTACTTC
cdr3_aa: CASSETGEQETQYF

j_call: TRBJ2-7
clone_size: -
v_call: TRBV2
d_call: -
cdr3_nt: TGTGCCAGCAGTGCCCTTTACGAGCAGTACTTC
cdr3_aa: CASSALYEQYF

j_call: TRBJ1-5
clone_size: once
v_call: TRBV28
d_call: -
cdr3_nt: TGTGCCAGCAGTTTTGAGGCAGGACTTTATAGCAATCAGCCCCAGCATTTT
cdr3_aa: CASSFEAGLYSNQPQHF

j_call: TRBJ2-7
clone_size: -
v_call: TRBV28
d_call: TRBD2
cdr3_nt: TGTGCCAGCAGTACCATTTACGGGACCGGGGGGTACGAGCAGTACTTC
cdr3_aa: CASSTIYGTGGYEQYF

j_call: TRBJ2-7
clone_size: -
v_call: TRBV6-1
d_call: -
cdr3_nt: TGTGCCAGCAGTGAAGGACTATTCTACGAGCAGTACTTC
cdr3_aa: CASSEGLFYEQYF

j_call: TRBJ2-7
clone_size: -
v_call: TRBV28
d_call: -
cdr3_nt: TGTGCCAGCAGTTTGGGCGGGACCCAGACCTACGAGCAGTACTTC
cdr3_aa: CASSLGGTQTYEQYF

j_call: TRBJ2-7
clone_size: -
v_call: TRBV27
d_call: -
cdr3_nt: TGTGCCAGCAGCCCGGGTTTTGGGGGAGGCTACGAGCAGTACTTC
cdr3_aa: CASSPGFGGGYEQYF

j_call: TRBJ2-1
clone_size: -
v_call: TRBV11-1
d_call: -
cdr3_nt: TGTGCCAGCAGCTTGGGACTTTACAATGAGCAGTTCTTC
cdr3_aa: CASSLGLYNEQFF

j_call: TRBJ2-7
clone_size: -
v_call: TRBV4-1
d_call: TRBD2
cdr3_nt: TGCGCCAGCAGCCAGCAAGCGGGAGTCCTCTACGAGCAGTACTTC
cdr3_aa: CASSQQAGVLYEQYF

j_call: TRBJ2-7
clone_size: -
v_call: TRBV28
d_call: -
cdr3_nt: TGTGCCAGCAGTATACCCACAGGCTACGAGCAGTACTTC
cdr3_aa: CASSIPTGYEQYF

j_call: TRBJ2-7
clone_size: -
v_call: TRBV27
d_call: -
cdr3_nt: TGTGCCAGCAGTTTAGACTACCTGGGGGGCGGCTACGAGCAGTACTTC
cdr3_aa: CASSLDYLGGGYEQYF

j_call: TRBJ2-5
clone_size: -
v_call: TRBV9
d_call: TRBD1
cdr3_nt: TGTGCCAGCAGCGGCCTACAGGGGGAAGAGACCCAGTACTTC
cdr3_aa: CASSGLQGEETQYF

j_call: TRBJ1-5
clone_size: once
v_call: TRBV28
d_call: -
cdr3_nt: TGTGCCAGCAGTCCCTTGCCGGGGATACCCAATCAGCCCCAGCATTTT
cdr3_aa: CASSPLPGIPNQPQHF

j_call: TRBJ1-1
clone_size: -
v_call: TRBV5-4
d_call: -
cdr3_nt: TGTGCCAGCAGCTTGGCCCTCCTCGGTAGCACTGAAGCTTTCTTT
cdr3_aa: CASSLALLGSTEAFF

j_call: TRBJ2-7
clone_size: -
v_call: TRBV27
d_call: TRBD1
cdr3_nt: TGTGCCAGCAGTTTAGGGGACAGGGGGCTGTCCGAGCAGTACTTC
cdr3_aa: CASSLGDRGLSEQYF

j_call: TRBJ2-1
clone_size: once
v_call: TRBV4-2
d_call: TRBD1
cdr3_nt: TGTGCCAGCAGCCAGCAGACAGGGTACATCGATGAGCAGTTCTTC
cdr3_aa: CASSQQTGYIDEQFF

j_call: TRBJ2-3
clone_size: -
v_call: TRBV10-1
d_call: -
cdr3_nt: TGCGCCAGCAGTGAGTGTTCAGGCCCAGATACGCAGTATTTT
cdr3_aa: CASSECSGPDTQYF